The 17 T cell receptor beta chains presented below share a single source sample, sequenced in a study of cytomegalovirus exposure and HLA in healthy donors. The primer mix had 60 Vbeta and 13 Jbeta primers. TCRdb's table, derived via immunoSEQ multiplex PCR, lists solely in-frame clones and lacks some. The data hold under 150,000 clones, with 60% to 85% observed a single time. The sample comprised PBMCs. These TCRs come from a young man in good health and CMV-seronegative.

The chain uses TRBV6-1 and TRBJ1-2; TRBD1 might be the D (5 bases). Trimming removed 4 bases at V and 7 bases at J, with 10 bases between. CDR1 is MNHNS, CDR2 SASEGT, per germline. The CDR3 loop spans 12 amino acids. The DNA for the CDR3 is TGTGCCAGCAGTGTCGGGGGTTTTGGCTACACCTTC. This sequence encodes CASSVGGFGYTF.

The chain is built from TRBV11-3 and TRBJ1-5, with D maybe TRBD1 (5 bases). V was clipped by 6 bases and J by 0 bases, with 15 bases between them. There are 16 residues in the CDR3. Germline CDR1 SGHNT, CDR2 YENEEA. CDR3 protein: CASRIGQGNSNQPQHF. The DNA for the CDR3 is TGTGCCAGCAGGATAGGGCAGGGTAATAGCAATCAGCCCCAGCATTTT.

This chain connects TRBV2 to TRBJ2-3; possible D gene TRBD1, 6 bases. CDR1 is SNHLY, CDR2 FYNNEI, per germline. The CDR3 is 13 amino acids. Trimming left V 5 bases short and J 6 bases short, with 12 bases between. The CDR3 here is CASSPHREDTQYF. As DNA, the CDR3 is TGTGCCAGCAGTCCCCACAGGGAGGATACGCAGTATTTT. Using reference TRBV2 and TRBJ2-3 for the parts outside the CDR3, the full variable domain is EPEVTQTPSHQVTQMGQEVILRCVPISNHLYFYWYRQILGQKVEFLVSFYNNEISEKSEIFDDQFSVERPDGSNFTLKIRSTKLEDSAMYFCASSPHREDTQYFGPGTRLTVL.

CDR3 region: CASSLGQGDAARQPQHF. Written as DNA, the CDR3 is TGTGCCAGCAGCTTAGGGCAGGGGGACGCCGCGAGACAGCCCCAGCATTTT. V usage is TRBV7-2 and J usage is TRBJ1-5, with 7 nucleotides matching TRBD1. Trimming took 1 base from V and 7 from J; bases not matched to a gene: 13. The CDR3 totals 17 residues. CDR1 is SGHTA, CDR2 FQGNSA, per germline. Looking up the rest from reference TRBV7-2 and TRBJ1-5 gives the full variable domain: GAGVSQSPSNKVTEKGKDVELRCDPISGHTALYWYRQSLGQGLEFLIYFQGNSAPDKSGLPSDRFSAERTGGSVSTLTIQRTQQEDSAVYLCASSLGQGDAARQPQHFGDGTRLSIL.

The rearrangement links TRBV9 to TRBJ1-5; a possible D gene is TRBD1 (5 bases). Germline CDR1 is SGDLS and CDR2 is YYNGEE. This CDR3 spans 14 amino acids. Trimming took 0 bases from V and 5 from J, leaving 9 bases between them. The CDR3 loop is CASSVGGTDQPQHF. The CDR3 DNA is TGTGCCAGCAGCGTAGGGGGCACGGATCAGCCCCAGCATTTT.

This sequence joins TRBV19 and TRBJ2-2; 7 positions agree with TRBD2. This CDR3 is built from 16 residues. V was pared by 2 bases and J by 3 bases, with 6 bases of the junction left unmatched. CDR1 and CDR2 (germline): LNHDA, SQIVND (reference sequence). The DNA for the CDR3 is TGTGCCAGTAGTATAACGACTAGCTTATACACCGGGGAGCTGTTTTTT. It is translated as CASSITTSLYTGELFF.

The chain links TRBV14 to TRBJ1-2; 8 nucleotides agree with TRBD1. There are 14 residues in the CDR3. CDR1 is SGHDN, CDR2 FVKESK, per germline. J was trimmed by 8 bases and V by 1 base; bases with no gene match: 6. The CDR3 sequence is CASSQGDRGRGYTF. The CDR3 nucleotides are TGTGCCAGCAGCCAAGGCGACAGGGGCCGAGGCTACACCTTC.

This clone occurred a few times. The chain uses TRBV19 and TRBJ1-3; 8 bases agree with TRBD1. Germline CDR1 reads LNHDA; CDR2 reads SQIVND (reference sequence). V shed 9 bases and J 0 bases; nucleotides not matched to a gene: 4. This CDR3 contains 14 residues. Here the CDR3 reads CASDRGGSGNTIYF. CDR3 coding DNA: TGTGCCAGCGACAGGGGAGGCTCTGGAAACACCATATATTTT.

This clone was seen more than once but under ten times. The chain combines TRBV18 with TRBJ2-7; weak D call: TRBD1 (6 bases). The CDR3 loop spans 12 amino acids. CDR1 and CDR2 from the germline V gene are KGHSH and LQKENI. Trimming took off 5 bases at V and 3 bases at J, with 8 bases between the two ends. Here the CDR3 DNA reads TGTGCCAGCTCAGTACAGGGCTACGAGCAGTACTTC. This gives the protein CASSVQGYEQYF.

The chain is built from TRBV2 and TRBJ1-1; no clear D gene. V lost 10 bases to trimming and J lost 2 bases, with 17 bases between them. The CDR3 length is 14 residues. The germline V gene has CDR1 SNHLY and CDR2 FYNNEI. CDR3 coding DNA: TGTGCCAACAACCTCCCAGGTTTTAACACTGAAGCTTTCTTT. Protein product: CANNLPGFNTEAFF.

The gene calls are TRBV10-3 and TRBJ2-6, with 7 bases aligning to TRBD1. Germline CDR1 is ENHRY and CDR2 is SYGVKD. This CDR3 region has 18 residues. The ends lost 3 bases at V and 0 bases at J; junction bases unmatched: 8. The CDR3 nucleotides read TGTGCCATCAGTGATACTAACAGGGGCTTCTCTGGGGCCAACGTCCTGACTTTC. Residues: CAISDTNRGFSGANVLTF.

This clone has just one count. The chain carries TRBV7-2 and TRBJ1-3, with 7 bases identical to TRBD1. Trimming removed 2 bases from V and 2 bases from J; junction bases left unmatched: 9. CDR1 is SGHTA, CDR2 FQGNSA, per germline. This CDR3 contains 17 residues. In DNA, the CDR3 is TGTGCCAGCAGCTTAAGGGTACAGGGGTCGGCTGGAAACACCATATATTTT. Protein: CASSLRVQGSAGNTIYF.

This chain links TRBV2 with TRBJ1-2, with D possibly TRBD1 on 5 matching bases. This CDR3 contains 13 residues. V dropped 3 bases and J dropped 6 bases, with 11 bases sitting between them. CDR1 is SNHLY, CDR2 FYNNEI, per germline. The CDR3 sequence is CASSDQGLDGYTF. In DNA, the CDR3 is TGTGCCAGCAGTGATCAGGGTTTGGATGGCTACACCTTC.

This chain uses TRBV5-1 with TRBJ2-1, with 13 bases identical to TRBD2. This CDR3 spans 16 amino acids. V shed 3 bases, J shed 2 bases, and the junction held 2 bases outside the gene matches. Germline-derived CDR1 and CDR2 are SGHRS and YFSETQ. The CDR3 sequence is CASSSGLAGPYNEQFF. The CDR3 bases are TGCGCCAGCAGCTCGGGACTAGCGGGGCCCTACAATGAGCAGTTCTTC.

The J gene is TRBJ1-4, the V gene TRBV9; D not certain. Germline lookup yields CDR1 SGDLS and CDR2 YYNGEE. The CDR3 runs 14 residues. V lost 4 bases and J 3 bases, leaving 10 bases between the germline ends. The DNA for the CDR3 is TGTGCCAGCAGCTCGACTCCAGCTAATGAAAAACTGTTTTTT. Amino acids: CASSSTPANEKLFF.

In its sample, this clone was seen once. This chain connects TRBV9 to TRBJ2-3; TRBD1 matches at 9 bases. V shed 4 bases, J shed 4 bases, and the junction held 4 bases outside the gene matches. CDR3 length equals 14 residues. The germline V gene has CDR1 SGDLS and CDR2 YYNGEE. The CDR3 nucleotides read TGTGCCAGCAGCCAGGGACAGGGTTCAGATACGCAGTATTTT. Protein: CASSQGQGSDTQYF. The full variable domain, completed using reference TRBV9 and TRBJ2-3, is DSGVTQTPKHLITATGQRVTLRCSPRSGDLSVYWYQQSLDQGLQFLIQYYNGEERAKGNILERFSAQQFPDLHSELNLSSLELGDSALYFCASSQGQGSDTQYFGPGTRLTVL.

The sample holds a few counts of this clone. The CDR3 reads CASSEALRRGGTDTQYF. CDR3 DNA sequence: TGTGCCAGCAGTGAAGCGCTTCGGCGGGGGGGGACAGATACGCAGTATTTT. The rearrangement uses TRBV6-1 and TRBJ2-3; TRBD2 matches at 9 bases. This CDR3 has 17 residues. With V trimmed by 0 bases and J by 3 bases, 7 bases remained unmatched. The germline V gene encodes CDR1 MNHNS and CDR2 SASEGT.